These 18 T cell receptor beta chains originate from one sample sequenced in a study of T-cell memory formation after mild COVID-19. TCRdb reanalysed the 5' RACE reads using MiXCR and keeps one entry per CDR3 protein. The sample lists roughly 240,000 distinct CDR3 sequences, roughly 16% seen once, with roughly 20% in the top ten. Sequencing input: PBMCs or a T cell subset sorted from them (not recorded which). The receptors derive from a man between 18 and 35 years old who had mild COVID-19 (a few samples of this study predate the infection). Cell type and time point are not known.

The chain links TRBV5-1 to TRBJ2-3; no definite D call. The V and J ends lost 4 bases and 1 base respectively, with 10 bases between them. The CDR3 spans 14 residues. Germline V gene data show CDR1 as SGHRS and CDR2 as YFSETQ. The chain's CDR3 is CASSDTEGTDTQYF. The CDR3 nucleotides are TGCGCCAGCAGCGATACCGAGGGCACAGATACGCAGTATTTT.

J is TRBJ2-2 and V is TRBV9; D uncertain. Looked up from germline, CDR1 is SGDLS and CDR2 is YYNGEE. Trimming cost V 0 bases and J 2 bases, with 17 bases left between them. This CDR3 comprises 18 residues. In nucleotides, the CDR3 is TGTGCCAGCAGCGTAGCCCCTTACCGGGCCCCAAACACCGGGGAGCTGTTTTTT. It encodes CASSVAPYRAPNTGELFF.

This clonotype was counted a few times. The chain combines TRBV27 with TRBJ1-2; D remains ambiguous. The CDR3 sequence is 14 residues long. The ends were cut back, 0 bases at V and 5 bases at J, with 10 bases in the middle. CDR1 and CDR2 from the germline V gene are MNHEY and SMNVEV (reference sequence). The chain's CDR3 is CASSLSRTDYGYTF. DNA for the CDR3: TGTGCCAGCAGTTTATCTCGGACGGATTATGGCTACACCTTC.

The rearrangement links TRBV11-3 to TRBJ1-1; D is unclear. The CDR3 is made up of 13 amino acids. V dropped 1 base and J dropped 6 bases, with 9 bases sitting between them. Germline assignment: CDR1 SGHNT and CDR2 YENEEA. CDR3: CASSLVVGAEAFF. The CDR3 DNA reads TGTGCCAGCAGCTTAGTAGTAGGCGCTGAAGCTTTCTTT.

The chain recombines TRBV7-2 with TRBJ2-5; 9 bases match TRBD1. CDR1 is SGHTA and CDR2 is FQGNSA in the germline V gene. The CDR3 covers 16 residues. V was pared by 2 bases and J by 5 bases, with 9 bases of the junction left unmatched. CDR3 nucleotide sequence: TGTGCCAGCAGCTTATGGTTGACAGGGGGAACCGAGACCCAGTACTTC. Protein: CASSLWLTGGTETQYF.

The chain links TRBV12-5 to TRBJ2-3; D ambiguous. The CDR3 loop spans 14 amino acids. From germline, CDR1 is LGHNT and CDR2 FRNRAP. Trimming stripped 5 bases from V and 2 bases from J, with 11 bases between. CDR3 sequence: CASGPPFATDTQYF. The CDR3 coding sequence is TGTGCTAGTGGTCCCCCCTTTGCCACAGATACGCAGTATTTT.

The chain uses TRBV20-1 and TRBJ1-1; TRBD1 might be the D (6 bases). The CDR3 extends over 14 amino acids. V lost 3 bases to trimming and J lost 4 bases, with 15 bases between them. CDR1 is DFQATT and CDR2 is SNEGSKA in the germline V gene (reference sequence). CDR3 coding DNA: TGCAGTGCTAGTGTTGGAACACAGGGCACTGAAGCTTTCTTT. It codes for CSASVGTQGTEAFF.

The V and J genes are TRBV5-1 and TRBJ2-1; 7 nucleotides align to TRBD1. Trimming removed 2 bases from V and 4 bases from J; junction bases left unmatched: 6. CDR1 is SGHRS and CDR2 is YFSETQ in the germline V gene. This CDR3 spans 15 amino acids. The DNA of the CDR3 is TGCGCCAGCAGCTTCCGGGACAGCACGTACAATGAGCAGTTCTTC. Protein product: CASSFRDSTYNEQFF.

The chain recombines TRBV7-9 with TRBJ2-5, with D hard to call. CDR1 is SEHNR, CDR2 FQNEAQ, per germline (reference sequence). Between the trimmed V and J ends, which lost 4 bases and 2 bases, there was a span of 11 bases. This CDR3 spans 14 amino acids. This CDR3 is CASSSTGRQETQYF. The CDR3 DNA reads TGTGCCAGCAGCTCAACCGGACGGCAAGAGACCCAGTACTTC.

This chain joins TRBV7-6 and TRBJ2-2; 7 bases line up with TRBD1. The germline CDR1 and CDR2 sequences are SGHVS and FNYEAQ. Unmatched junction bases numbered 10, after V lost 3 bases and J lost 6 bases. CDR3 length: 16 residues. Here the CDR3 reads CASSFDREAVPGELFF. The CDR3 bases are TGTGCCAGCAGCTTCGACAGGGAAGCGGTCCCCGGGGAGCTGTTTTTT.

This clonotype was picked up many times. The V gene is TRBV12-3 or TRBV12-4, the J gene TRBJ2-1; no clear D. The V end lost 0 bases, the J end lost 6 bases, and 9 bases lay between the germline ends. This CDR3 contains 14 residues. CDR3 amino acids: CASSLATSGNEQFF. CDR3 in DNA: TGTGCCAGCAGTTTAGCGACCTCAGGCAATGAGCAGTTCTTC.

The chain recombines TRBV5-1 with TRBJ1-2; D not resolved. Trimming shortened V by 3 bases and J by 0 bases, and 9 bases separated the two germline ends. The CDR3 is 14 residues long. Germline V CDR1 and CDR2: SGHRS, YFSETQ. The CDR3 nucleotides are TGCGCCAGCAGCTCGGGTGAGACTAACTATGGCTACACCTTC. It codes for CASSSGETNYGYTF.

This clonotype has a count of ten or more. V gene TRBV5-1 combines with J gene TRBJ1-2, with D possibly being TRBD1 (6 bases). Germline loops: CDR1 SGHRS, CDR2 YFSETQ. The germline V and J ends were trimmed by 0 bases and 2 bases, with 11 bases remaining between them. The CDR3 extends over 15 amino acids. The CDR3 spells CASSLAGAPNYGYTF. DNA of the CDR3: TGCGCCAGCAGCTTGGCAGGGGCTCCCAACTATGGCTACACCTTC.

This clonotype was seen only a few times. V gene TRBV12-3 or TRBV12-4 combines with J gene TRBJ1-1; 9 bases match TRBD1. This CDR3 has 14 amino acids. The V segment lost 8 bases and the J segment 2 bases; nucleotides outside the gene matches: 6. CDR3 sequence (DNA): TGTGCCAGCCACCGGGACAGGGTCAACACTGAAGCTTTCTTT. Translation gives CASHRDRVNTEAFF.

This clonotype appeared a few times. The chain recombines TRBV12-3 or TRBV12-4 with TRBJ1-1; D is possibly TRBD1 (6 bases). CDR3 length: 14 residues. V was trimmed by 4 bases and J by 4 bases, leaving 13 bases between them. Here the CDR3 DNA reads TGTGCCAGCAGTTGGCGGGGGGCAAGCACTGAAGCTTTCTTT. It is translated as CASSWRGASTEAFF.

This clonotype has just a few counts. This chain uses TRBV6-5 with TRBJ1-2; no clear D. There are 13 residues in the CDR3. CDR1 and CDR2 (germline): MNHEY, SVGAGI. V lost 0 bases to trimming and J lost 4 bases, with 6 bases between them. DNA for the CDR3: TGTGCCAGCAGTTACTCGATGCTCTATGGCTACACCTTC. Protein: CASSYSMLYGYTF.

The rearrangement links TRBV7-2 to TRBJ2-7; 7 bases fit TRBD2. V dropped 4 bases and J dropped 4; count of bases not matched to a gene: 7. The CDR3 has 14 residues. Germline CDR1 and CDR2: SGHTA and FQGNSA. CDR3 amino acids: CASSWGGLRYEQYF. CDR3 in DNA: TGTGCCAGCAGCTGGGGGGGACTTCGATACGAGCAGTACTTC.

J is TRBJ2-3 and V is TRBV5-1, with 8 bases identical to TRBD2. This CDR3 region has 17 residues. With 0 bases clipped from V and 0 bases from J, the junction kept 6 bases outside the gene matches. The germline gives CDR1 SGHRS, CDR2 YFSETQ. CDR3 sequence: CASSLVQRGSSTDTQYF. Here the CDR3 DNA reads TGCGCCAGCAGCTTGGTTCAGCGGGGGAGTAGCACAGATACGCAGTATTTT. The full variable domain, its missing parts supplied by reference TRBV5-1 and TRBJ2-3, is KAGVTQTPRYLIKTRGQQVTLSCSPISGHRSVSWYQQTPGQGLQFLFEYFSETQRNKGNFPGRFSGRQFSNSRSEMNVSTLELGDSALYLCASSLVQRGSSTDTQYFGPGTRLTVL.